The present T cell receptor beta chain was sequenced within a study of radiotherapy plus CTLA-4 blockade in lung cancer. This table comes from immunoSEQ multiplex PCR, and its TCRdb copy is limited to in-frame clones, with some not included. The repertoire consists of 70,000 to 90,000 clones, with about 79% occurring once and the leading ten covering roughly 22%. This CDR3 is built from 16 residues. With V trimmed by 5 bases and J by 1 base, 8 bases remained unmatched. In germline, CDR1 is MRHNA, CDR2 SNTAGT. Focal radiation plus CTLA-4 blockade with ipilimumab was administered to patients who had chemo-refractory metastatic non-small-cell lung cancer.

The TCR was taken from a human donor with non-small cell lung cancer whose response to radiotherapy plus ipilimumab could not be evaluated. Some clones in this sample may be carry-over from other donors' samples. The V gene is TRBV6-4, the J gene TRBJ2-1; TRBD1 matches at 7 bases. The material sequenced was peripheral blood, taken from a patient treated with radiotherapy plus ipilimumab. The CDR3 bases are TGTGCCAGCAGTTCCGAGGGGGCAAGTTCCTACAATGAGCAGTTCTTC. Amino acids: CASSSEGASSYNEQFF.